Listed below are T cell receptor beta chains from one sample, sequenced in a study of T cell responses to AZD1222 COVID-19 vaccine. TCRdb's table, derived via immunoSEQ multiplex PCR, lists solely in-frame clones and lacks some. The repertoire holds 100,000 or so clones, with approximately 84% as singletons. Sequenced here: peripheral blood, sampled on day 0 of AZD1222 vaccination. The receptors were gathered from an adult in good health. The CDR3 runs from the conserved cysteine through the conserved F or W.

v_call: TRBV19
j_call: TRBJ2-6
cdr3_aa: CASSPAGANVLTF

v_call: TRBV18
j_call: TRBJ1-1
cdr3_aa: CASSLGVEVTEAFF

v_call: TRBV7-2
j_call: TRBJ2-5
cdr3_aa: CASRRPGLQETQYF

v_call: TRBV4-3
j_call: TRBJ1-4
cdr3_aa: CASSQGDRDGEKLFF

v_call: TRBV5-5
j_call: TRBJ2-3
cdr3_aa: CASSLGRYLDTQYF

v_call: TRBV6-5
j_call: TRBJ1-2
cdr3_aa: CASRTPGRTNYGYTF

v_call: TRBV6-5
j_call: TRBJ1-1
cdr3_aa: CASSYSSRVGTEAFF

v_call: TRBV11-3
j_call: TRBJ1-1
cdr3_aa: CASSLGRATEAFF

v_call: TRBV12-3/TRBV12-4
j_call: TRBJ1-1
cdr3_aa: CASRRDTYTEAFF

v_call: TRBV5-6
j_call: TRBJ2-3
cdr3_aa: CASSRGGQYTDTQYF